The TCR beta chain described here comes from a study of control samples from healthy donors and cancer patients. CDR3 length equals 12 residues. Trimming pared 4 bases from V and 5 bases from J, leaving 6 bases between. From germline, CDR1 is ENHRY and CDR2 SYGVKD. Libraries were prepared by immunoSEQ multiplex PCR; TCRdb keeps only in-frame clonotypes and omits some of them. The sample includes 79,000 or so clones, approximately 88% of them seen just once. This rearrangement joins TRBV10-3 to TRBJ2-1; D ambiguous. The sample was PBMCs. This TCR was sampled from a woman aged 45 to 65 with colorectal cancer. The DNA of the CDR3 is TGTGCCATCAGTGCTGGGGACAATGAGCAGTTCTTC. Residues: CAISAGDNEQFF.